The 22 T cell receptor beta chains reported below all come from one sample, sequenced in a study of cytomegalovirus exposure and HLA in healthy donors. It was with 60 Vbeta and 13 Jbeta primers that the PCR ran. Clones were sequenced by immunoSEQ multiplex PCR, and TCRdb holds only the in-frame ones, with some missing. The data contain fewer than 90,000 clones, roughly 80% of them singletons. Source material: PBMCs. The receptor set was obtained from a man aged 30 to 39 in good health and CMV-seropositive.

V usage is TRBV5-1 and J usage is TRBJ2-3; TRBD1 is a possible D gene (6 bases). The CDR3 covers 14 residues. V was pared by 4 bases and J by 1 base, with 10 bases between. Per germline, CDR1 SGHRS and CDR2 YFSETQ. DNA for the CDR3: TGCGCCAGCAGCACTCGACAGGGCACAGATACGCAGTATTTT. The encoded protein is CASSTRQGTDTQYF.

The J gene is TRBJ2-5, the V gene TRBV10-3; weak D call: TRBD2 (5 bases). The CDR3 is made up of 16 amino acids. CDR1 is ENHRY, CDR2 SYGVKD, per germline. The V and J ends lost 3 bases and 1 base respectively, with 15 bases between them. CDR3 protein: CAISDLPGRLQETQYF. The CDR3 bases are TGTGCCATCAGTGATTTGCCGGGAAGACTCCAAGAGACCCAGTACTTC.

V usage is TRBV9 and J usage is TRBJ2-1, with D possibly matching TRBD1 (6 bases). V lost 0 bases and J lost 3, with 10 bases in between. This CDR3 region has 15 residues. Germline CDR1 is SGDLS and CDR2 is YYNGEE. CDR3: CASSVEQGDYNEQFF. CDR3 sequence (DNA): TGTGCCAGCAGCGTAGAACAGGGCGACTACAATGAGCAGTTCTTC.

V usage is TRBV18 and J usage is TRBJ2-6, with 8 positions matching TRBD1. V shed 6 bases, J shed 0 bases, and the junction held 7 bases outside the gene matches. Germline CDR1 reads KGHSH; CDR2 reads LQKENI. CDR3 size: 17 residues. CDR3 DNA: TGTGCCAGCTCGCCCAGGGGGCAGAGCTCTGGGGCCAACGTCCTGACTTTC. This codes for CASSPRGQSSGANVLTF.

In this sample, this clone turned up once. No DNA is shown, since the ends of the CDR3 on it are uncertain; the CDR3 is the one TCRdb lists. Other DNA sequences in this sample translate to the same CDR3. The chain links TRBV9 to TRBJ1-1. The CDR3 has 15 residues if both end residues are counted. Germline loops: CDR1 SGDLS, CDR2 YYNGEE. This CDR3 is CASSVAGGSNTEAFF.

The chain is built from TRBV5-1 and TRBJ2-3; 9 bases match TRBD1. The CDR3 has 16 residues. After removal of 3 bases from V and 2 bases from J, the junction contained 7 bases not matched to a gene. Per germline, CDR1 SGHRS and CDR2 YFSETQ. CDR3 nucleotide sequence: TGCGCCAGCAGCTCCGGGACAGGGCAGTCCACAGATACGCAGTATTTT. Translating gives CASSSGTGQSTDTQYF.

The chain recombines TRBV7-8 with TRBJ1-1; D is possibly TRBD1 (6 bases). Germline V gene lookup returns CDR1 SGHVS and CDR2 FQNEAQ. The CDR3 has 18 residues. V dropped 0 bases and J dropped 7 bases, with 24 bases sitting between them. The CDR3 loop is CASSLAFARGVRDHEAFF. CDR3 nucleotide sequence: TGTGCCAGCAGCTTAGCGTTCGCCAGGGGAGTCAGGGACCATGAAGCTTTCTTT.

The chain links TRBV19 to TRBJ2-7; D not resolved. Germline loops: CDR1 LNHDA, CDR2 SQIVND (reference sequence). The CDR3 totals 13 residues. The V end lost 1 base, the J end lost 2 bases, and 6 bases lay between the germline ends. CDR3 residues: CASSIAGPYEQYF. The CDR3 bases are TGTGCCAGTAGTATAGCAGGTCCCTACGAGCAGTACTTC.

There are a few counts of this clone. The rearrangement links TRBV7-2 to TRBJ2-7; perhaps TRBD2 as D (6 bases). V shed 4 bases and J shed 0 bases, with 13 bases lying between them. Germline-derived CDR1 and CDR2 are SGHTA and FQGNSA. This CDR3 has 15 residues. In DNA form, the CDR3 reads TGTGCCAGCAGCTCACCGGCGGGGCCCTCCTACGAGCAGTACTTC. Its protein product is CASSSPAGPSYEQYF.

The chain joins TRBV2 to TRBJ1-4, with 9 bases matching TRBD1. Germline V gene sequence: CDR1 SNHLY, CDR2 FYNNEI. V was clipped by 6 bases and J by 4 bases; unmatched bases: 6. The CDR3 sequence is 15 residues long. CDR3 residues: CASRGRQGDNEKLFF. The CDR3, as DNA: TGTGCCAGCAGGGGTAGACAGGGGGATAATGAAAAACTGTTTTTT.

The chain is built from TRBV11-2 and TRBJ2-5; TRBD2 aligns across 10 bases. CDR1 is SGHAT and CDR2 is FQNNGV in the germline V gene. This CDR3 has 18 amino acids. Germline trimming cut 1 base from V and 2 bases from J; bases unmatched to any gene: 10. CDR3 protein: CASSLGGVAGGIQETQYF. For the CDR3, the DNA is TGTGCCAGCAGCTTAGGTGGGGTAGCGGGGGGCATACAAGAGACCCAGTACTTC. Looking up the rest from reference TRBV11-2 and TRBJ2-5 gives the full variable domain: EAGVAQSPRYKIIEKRQSVAFWCNPISGHATLYWYQQILGQGPKLLIQFQNNGVVDDSQLPKDRFSAERLKGVDSTLKIQPAKLEDSAVYLCASSLGGVAGGIQETQYFGPGTRLLVL.

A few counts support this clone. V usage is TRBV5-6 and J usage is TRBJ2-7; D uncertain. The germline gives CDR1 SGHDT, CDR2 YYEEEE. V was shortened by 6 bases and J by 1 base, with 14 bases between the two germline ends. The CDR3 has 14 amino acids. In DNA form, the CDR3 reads TGTGCCAGCACCCAGAATGGGCAATCCTACGAGCAGTACTTC. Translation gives CASTQNGQSYEQYF. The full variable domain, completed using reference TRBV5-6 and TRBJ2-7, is DAGVTQSPTHLIKTRGQQVTLRCSPKSGHDTVSWYQQALGQGPQFIFQYYEEEERQRGNFPDRFSGHQFPNYSSELNVNALLLGDSALYLCASTQNGQSYEQYFGPGTRLTVT.

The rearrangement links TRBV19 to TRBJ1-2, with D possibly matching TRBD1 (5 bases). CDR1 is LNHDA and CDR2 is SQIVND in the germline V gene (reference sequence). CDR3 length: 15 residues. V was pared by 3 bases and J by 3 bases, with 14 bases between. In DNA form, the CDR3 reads TGTGCCAGTAGTATCAAGAAGGGGCCAGACTATGGCTACACCTTC. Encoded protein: CASSIKKGPDYGYTF.

This CDR3 reads CAWSVRTGGAEAFF. CDR3 nucleotides: TGTGCCTGGAGTGTTCGTACAGGGGGCGCTGAAGCTTTCTTT. The J gene is TRBJ1-1, the V gene TRBV30, with 9 nucleotides matching TRBD1. The J segment lost 6 bases and the V segment lost 0 bases, leaving 5 bases of the junction unmatched. The CDR3 sequence is 14 residues long. Germline CDR1 and CDR2: GTSNPN and SVGIG (reference sequence).

The CDR3 coding sequence is TGTGCCAGCTCACCAGAGAACAGGGGCAATCAGCCCCAGCATTTT. It specifies CASSPENRGNQPQHF. V gene TRBV18 combines with J gene TRBJ1-5, with D possibly TRBD1 on 6 matching bases. The V gene lost 2 bases and the J gene lost 2 bases, with 10 bases spanning the gap. CDR3 length: 15 amino acids. In germline, CDR1 is KGHSH, CDR2 LQKENI.

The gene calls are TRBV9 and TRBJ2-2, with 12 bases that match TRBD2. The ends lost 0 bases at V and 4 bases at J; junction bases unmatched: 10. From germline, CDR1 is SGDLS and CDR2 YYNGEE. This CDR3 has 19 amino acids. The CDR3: CASSVVGYTSGGPTGELFF. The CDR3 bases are TGTGCCAGCAGCGTAGTCGGGTATACTAGCGGGGGGCCCACCGGGGAGCTGTTTTTT.

CDR3 DNA: TGCGCCAGCAGCCAAGATCGGCTAGCGGGGGGACTCCAAGAGACCCAGTACTTC. Translating gives CASSQDRLAGGLQETQYF. The J gene is TRBJ2-5, the V gene TRBV4-3; 11 bases align to TRBD2. This CDR3 comprises 18 residues. Trimming cost V 0 bases and J 1 base; bases outside gene matches: 7. CDR1 LGHNA and CDR2 YSLEER come from the germline V gene.

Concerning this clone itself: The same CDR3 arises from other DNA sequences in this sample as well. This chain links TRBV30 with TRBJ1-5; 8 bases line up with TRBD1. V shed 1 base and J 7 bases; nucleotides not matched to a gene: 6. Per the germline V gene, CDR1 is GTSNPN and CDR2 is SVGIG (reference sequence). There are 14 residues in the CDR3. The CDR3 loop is CAWSGGQGGQPQHF. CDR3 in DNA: TGTGCCTGGAGTGGCGGACAGGGCGGGCAGCCCCAGCATTTT.

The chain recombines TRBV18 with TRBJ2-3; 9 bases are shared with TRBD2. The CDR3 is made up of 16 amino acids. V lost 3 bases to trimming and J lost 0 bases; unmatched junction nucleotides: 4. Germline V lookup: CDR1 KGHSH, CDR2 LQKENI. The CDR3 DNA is TGTGCCAGCTCACCTAGCGGGGGCTCGAGCACAGATACGCAGTATTTT. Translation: CASSPSGGSSTDTQYF.

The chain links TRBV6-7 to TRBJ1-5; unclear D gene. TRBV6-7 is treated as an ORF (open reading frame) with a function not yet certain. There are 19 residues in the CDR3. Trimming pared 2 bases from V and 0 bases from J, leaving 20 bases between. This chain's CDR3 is CASSYPRHPNRNSNQPQHF. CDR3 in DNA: TGTGCCAGCAGTTACCCCCGCCATCCCAACAGAAATAGCAATCAGCCCCAGCATTTT.

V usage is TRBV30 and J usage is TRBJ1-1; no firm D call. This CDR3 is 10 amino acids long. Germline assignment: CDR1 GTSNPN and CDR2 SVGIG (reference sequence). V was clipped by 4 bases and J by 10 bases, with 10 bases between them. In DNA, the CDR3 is TGTGCCTGGAAGGAGAGGGCAGCTTTCTTT. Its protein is CAWKERAAFF.

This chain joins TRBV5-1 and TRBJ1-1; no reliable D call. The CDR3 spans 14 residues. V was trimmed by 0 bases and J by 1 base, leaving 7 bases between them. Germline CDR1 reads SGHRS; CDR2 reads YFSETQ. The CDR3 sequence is CASSLDLRNTEAFF. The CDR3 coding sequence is TGCGCCAGCAGCTTGGACCTGAGGAACACTGAAGCTTTCTTT.